Listed below are T cell receptor beta chains from one sample, sequenced in a study of blood T cells in healthy people across ages. TCRdb itself ran the 5' RACE reads through MiXCR, one entry per CDR3 protein. The sample lists 600,000 to 900,000 distinct CDR3 sequences, about 26% seen once, with 2.5% to 3.5% in the top ten. This same sample was also part of a study on T cells of mothers and their children.

Sequencing was done on a sample of blood. The receptors stem from a boy aged 10-17 years in good health. CDR3s leave out the opening cysteine and the closing phenylalanine or tryptophan. Clone size is shown for a subset of rows, as once, few, many or a class of expanded clone.

j_gene,abundance,v_gene,CDR3aa
TRBJ2-7,.,TRBV6-6,ASTYGDSSYEQY
TRBJ2-2,few,TRBV3-1,ASSQDGTSNTGELF
TRBJ2-5,few,TRBV12-3/TRBV12-4,ASSPSKAQETQY
TRBJ2-2,few,TRBV14,ASSPRTPVHTGELF
TRBJ2-1,.,TRBV15,ATSRETTGGGFNEQF
TRBJ2-5,.,TRBV7-9,ASPSPGTTNEETQY
.,.,TRBV10-3,AISEMGPSYEQY
TRBJ1-2,.,TRBV5-1,ASSWGQGDESGYT
TRBJ2-4,few,TRBV25-1,ASSGPLKGDIQY
TRBJ1-1,few,TRBV6-1,ASVPRPQNTEAF
TRBJ2-6,.,TRBV3-1,ASSQVGFGANVLT
TRBJ2-7,.,TRBV3-1,ASSQVGAGGVEQY
TRBJ1-2,.,TRBV9,ASSVGGQGHGYT
TRBJ2-2,few,TRBV20-1,SAREYTTGFWTGELF
TRBJ1-1,few,TRBV12-3/TRBV12-4,ASSLTYRPEAF
TRBJ2-5,once,TRBV2,ASSEASGGEQETQY
TRBJ2-5,.,TRBV6-1,ASRRTGFLSGETQY
TRBJ2-1,.,TRBV25-1,ASSGTGTSASYNEQF